These 2 T cell receptor beta chains came from one sample sequenced in a study of blood T cell repertoires in COVID-19. The table came from immunoSEQ multiplex PCR; TCRdb's copy has only in-frame clones and leaves some out. The sample lists roughly 160,000 clones; over 70% were seen once. The sequencing sample was made of PBMCs or T cells enriched from blood (not recorded which). Every receptor here comes from an older woman who had recovered from COVID-19.

Only a few counts were recorded for this clone. The V and J genes are TRBV27 and TRBJ2-2; no clear D. Looked up from germline, CDR1 is MNHEY and CDR2 is SMNVEV (reference sequence). V was clipped by 2 bases and J by 2 bases, with 6 bases between them. The CDR3 has 14 amino acids. CDR3 protein: CASSLVLNTGELFF. The CDR3 DNA reads as TGTGCCAGCAGTTTAGTCCTAAACACCGGGGAGCTGTTTTTT.

The chain combines TRBV7-9 with TRBJ1-1, with D tentatively TRBD1 (6 bases). The V gene lost 5 bases and the J gene lost 1 base, with 14 bases spanning the gap. The CDR3 length is 15 residues. CDR1 is SEHNR, CDR2 FQNEAQ, per germline (reference sequence). The CDR3 coding sequence is TGTGCCAGCAGCCCCCGAGGGGGTGGGAACACTGAAGCTTTCTTT. Protein product: CASSPRGGGNTEAFF.